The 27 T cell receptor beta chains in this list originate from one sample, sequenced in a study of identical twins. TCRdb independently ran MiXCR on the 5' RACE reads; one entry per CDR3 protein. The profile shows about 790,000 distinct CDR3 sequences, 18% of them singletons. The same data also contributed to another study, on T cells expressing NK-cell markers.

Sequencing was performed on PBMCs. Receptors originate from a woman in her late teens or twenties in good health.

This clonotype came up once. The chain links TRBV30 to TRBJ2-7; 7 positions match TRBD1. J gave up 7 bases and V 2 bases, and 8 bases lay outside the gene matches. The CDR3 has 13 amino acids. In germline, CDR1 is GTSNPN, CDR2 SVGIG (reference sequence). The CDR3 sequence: CAWSKQGIEEQYF. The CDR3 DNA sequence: TGTGCCTGGAGTAAACAGGGGATTGAGGAGCAGTACTTC. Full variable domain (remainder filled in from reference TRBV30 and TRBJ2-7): SQTIHQWPATLVQPVGSPLSLECTVEGTSNPNLYWYRQAAGRGLQLLFYSVGIGQISSEVPQNLSASRPQDRQFILSSKKLLLSDSGFYLCAWSKQGIEEQYFGPGTRLTVT.

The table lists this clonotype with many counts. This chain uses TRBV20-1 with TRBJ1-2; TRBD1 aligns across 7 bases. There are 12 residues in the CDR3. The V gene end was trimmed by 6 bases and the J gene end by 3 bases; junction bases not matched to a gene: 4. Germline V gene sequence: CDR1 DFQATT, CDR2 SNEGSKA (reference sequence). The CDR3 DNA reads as TGCAGTGCCAGGGGGACAGACTATGGCTACACCTTC. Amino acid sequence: CSARGTDYGYTF.

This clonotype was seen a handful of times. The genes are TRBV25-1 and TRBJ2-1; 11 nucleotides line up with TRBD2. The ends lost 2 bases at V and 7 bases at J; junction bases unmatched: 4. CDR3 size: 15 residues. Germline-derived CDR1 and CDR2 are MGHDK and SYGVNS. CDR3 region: CASSEVAGGRNEQFF. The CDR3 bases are TGTGCCAGCAGTGAAGTAGCGGGAGGGCGGAATGAGCAGTTCTTC.

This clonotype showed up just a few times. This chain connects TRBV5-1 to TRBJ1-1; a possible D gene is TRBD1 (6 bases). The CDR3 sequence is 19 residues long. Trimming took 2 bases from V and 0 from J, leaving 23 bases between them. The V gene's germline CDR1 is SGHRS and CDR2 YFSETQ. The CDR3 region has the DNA TGCGCCAGCAGCTTCACATGGACAGCAACAGCTATCATGAACACTGAAGCTTTCTTT. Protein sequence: CASSFTWTATAIMNTEAFF.

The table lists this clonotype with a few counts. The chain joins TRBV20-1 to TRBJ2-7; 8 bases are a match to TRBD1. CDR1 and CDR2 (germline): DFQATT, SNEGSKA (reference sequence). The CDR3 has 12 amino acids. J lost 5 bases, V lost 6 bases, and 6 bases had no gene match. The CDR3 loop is CSASQGAHEQYF. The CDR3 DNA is TGCAGTGCCAGTCAGGGGGCCCACGAGCAGTACTTC.

This CDR3 reads CAISEGTGTLYEQYF. In DNA, the CDR3 is TGTGCCATCAGTGAAGGGACCGGGACCCTCTACGAGCAGTACTTC. The rearrangement links TRBV10-3 to TRBJ2-7; D is tentatively TRBD1 or TRBD2 (5 bases each). Per germline, CDR1 ENHRY and CDR2 SYGVKD. This CDR3 region has 15 residues. Trimming pared 3 bases from V and 3 bases from J, leaving 15 bases between.

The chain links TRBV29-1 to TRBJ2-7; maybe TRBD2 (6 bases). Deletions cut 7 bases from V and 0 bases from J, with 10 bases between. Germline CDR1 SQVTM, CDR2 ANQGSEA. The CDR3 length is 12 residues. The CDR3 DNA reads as TGCAGCGGCGGGCGGGACTCCTACGAGCAGTACTTC. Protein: CSGGRDSYEQYF.

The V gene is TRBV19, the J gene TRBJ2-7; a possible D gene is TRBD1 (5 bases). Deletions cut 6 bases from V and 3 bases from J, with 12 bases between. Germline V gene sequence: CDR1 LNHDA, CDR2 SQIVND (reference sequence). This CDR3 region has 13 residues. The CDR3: CASSPHDSYEQYF. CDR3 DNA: TGTGCCAGTAGCCCCCACGACAGCTACGAGCAGTACTTC.

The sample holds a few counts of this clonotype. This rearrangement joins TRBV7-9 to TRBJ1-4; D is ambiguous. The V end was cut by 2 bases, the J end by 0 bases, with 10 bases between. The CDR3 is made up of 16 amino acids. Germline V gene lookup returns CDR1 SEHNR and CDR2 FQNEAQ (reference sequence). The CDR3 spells CASSLRSPATNEKLFF. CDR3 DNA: TGTGCCAGCAGCTTACGGTCGCCAGCAACTAATGAAAAACTGTTTTTT.

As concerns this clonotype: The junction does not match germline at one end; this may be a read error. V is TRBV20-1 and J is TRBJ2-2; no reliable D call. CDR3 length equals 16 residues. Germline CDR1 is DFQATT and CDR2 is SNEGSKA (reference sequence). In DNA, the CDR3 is TGCTGTGCTCCCTCAGGTAGCACCTTTCTCACCGGGGAGCTGTTTTTT. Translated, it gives CCAPSGSTFLTGELFF.

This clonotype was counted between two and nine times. The CDR3 DNA reads TGTGCCAGCAGGGCCGATGGGACAGCTGGCTACACCTTC. Residues: CASRADGTAGYTF. This chain connects TRBV6-1 to TRBJ1-2; the match to TRBD1 covers 7 bases. The CDR3 length is 13 residues. The germline gives CDR1 MNHNS, CDR2 SASEGT. V shed 6 bases and J 7 bases; nucleotides not matched to a gene: 8.

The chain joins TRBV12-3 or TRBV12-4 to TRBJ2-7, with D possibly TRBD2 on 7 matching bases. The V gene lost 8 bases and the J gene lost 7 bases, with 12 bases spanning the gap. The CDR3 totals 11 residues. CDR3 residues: CASGEGGEQYF. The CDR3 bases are TGTGCCAGCGGGGAGGGGGGGGAGCAGTACTTC.

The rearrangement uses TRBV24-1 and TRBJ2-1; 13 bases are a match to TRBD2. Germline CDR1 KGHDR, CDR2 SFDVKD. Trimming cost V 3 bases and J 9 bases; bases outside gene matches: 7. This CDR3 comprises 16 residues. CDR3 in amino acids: CATSDGLAGVISEQFF. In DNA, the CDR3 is TGTGCCACCAGTGATGGACTAGCGGGAGTAATAAGTGAGCAGTTCTTC.

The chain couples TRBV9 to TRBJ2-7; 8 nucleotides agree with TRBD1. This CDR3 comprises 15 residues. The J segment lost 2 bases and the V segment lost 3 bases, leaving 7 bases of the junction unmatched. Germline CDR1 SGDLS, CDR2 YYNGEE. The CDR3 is CASSAAGQAAYEQYF. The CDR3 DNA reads TGTGCCAGCAGCGCCGCGGGACAGGCAGCCTACGAGCAGTACTTC.

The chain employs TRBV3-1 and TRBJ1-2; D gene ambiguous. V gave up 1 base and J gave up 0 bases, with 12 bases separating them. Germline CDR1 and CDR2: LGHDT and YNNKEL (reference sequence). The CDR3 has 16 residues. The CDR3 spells CASSQGVARANYGYTF. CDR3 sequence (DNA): TGTGCCAGCAGCCAAGGCGTGGCGAGAGCTAACTATGGCTACACCTTC.

The CDR3 nucleotides are TGTGCCACCAGTGACCCTAGACGGGCGGATACGCAGTATTTT. Translated, it gives CATSDPRRADTQYF. The chain carries TRBV24-1 and TRBJ2-3; D is unclear. The CDR3 sequence is 14 residues long. Germline V CDR1 and CDR2: KGHDR, SFDVKD. V was clipped by 4 bases and J by 6 bases, with 13 bases between them.

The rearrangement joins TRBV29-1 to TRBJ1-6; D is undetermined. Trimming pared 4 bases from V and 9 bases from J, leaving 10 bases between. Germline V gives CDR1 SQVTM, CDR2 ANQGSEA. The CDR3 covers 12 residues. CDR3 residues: CSVGYRGSPLHF. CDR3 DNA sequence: TGCAGCGTTGGATACAGAGGTTCACCCCTCCACTTT.

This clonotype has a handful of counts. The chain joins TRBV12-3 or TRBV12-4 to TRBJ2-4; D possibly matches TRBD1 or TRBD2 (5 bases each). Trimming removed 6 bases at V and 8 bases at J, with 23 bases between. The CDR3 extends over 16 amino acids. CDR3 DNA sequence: TGTGCCAGCAGCCCCGGCCAGGGCTTACTAGGGGACATTCAGTACTTC. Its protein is CASSPGQGLLGDIQYF.

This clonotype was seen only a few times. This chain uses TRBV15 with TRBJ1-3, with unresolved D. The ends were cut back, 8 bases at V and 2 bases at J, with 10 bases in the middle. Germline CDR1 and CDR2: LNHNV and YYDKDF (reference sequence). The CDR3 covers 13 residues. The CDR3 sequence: CATQPVPGNTIYF. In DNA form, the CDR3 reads TGTGCCACCCAACCTGTTCCTGGAAACACCATATATTTT.

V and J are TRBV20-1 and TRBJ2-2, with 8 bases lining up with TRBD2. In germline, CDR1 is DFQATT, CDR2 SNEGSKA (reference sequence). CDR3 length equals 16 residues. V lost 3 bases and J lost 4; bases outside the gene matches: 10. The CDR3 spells CSASPPGAGGTGELFF. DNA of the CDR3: TGCAGTGCTAGCCCCCCTGGTGCGGGGGGCACCGGGGAGCTGTTTTTT.

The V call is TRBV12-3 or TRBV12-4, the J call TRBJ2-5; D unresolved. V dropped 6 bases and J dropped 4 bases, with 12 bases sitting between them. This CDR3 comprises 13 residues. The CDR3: CASRSGLRETQYF. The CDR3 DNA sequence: TGTGCCAGCAGGTCGGGCTTGAGAGAGACCCAGTACTTC.

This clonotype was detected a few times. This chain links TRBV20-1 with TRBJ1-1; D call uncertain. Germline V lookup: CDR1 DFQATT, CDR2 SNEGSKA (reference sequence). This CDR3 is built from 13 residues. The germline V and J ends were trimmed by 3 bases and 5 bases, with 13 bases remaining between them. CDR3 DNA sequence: TGCAGTGCTAGTTTGAGAGGTGGGACTGAAGCTTTCTTT. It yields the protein CSASLRGGTEAFF.

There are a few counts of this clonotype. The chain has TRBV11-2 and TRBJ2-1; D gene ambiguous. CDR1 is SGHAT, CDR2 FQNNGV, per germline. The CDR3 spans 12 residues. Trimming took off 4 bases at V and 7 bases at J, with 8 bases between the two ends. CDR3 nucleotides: TGTGCCAGCAGCTCCATCGGAAATGAGCAGTTCTTC. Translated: CASSSIGNEQFF.

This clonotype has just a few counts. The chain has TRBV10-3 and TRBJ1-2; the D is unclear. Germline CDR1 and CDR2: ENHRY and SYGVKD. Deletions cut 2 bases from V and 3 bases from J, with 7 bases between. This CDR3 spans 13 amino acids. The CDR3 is CAISEGTDYGYTF. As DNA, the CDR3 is TGTGCCATCAGTGAGGGAACCGACTATGGCTACACCTTC.

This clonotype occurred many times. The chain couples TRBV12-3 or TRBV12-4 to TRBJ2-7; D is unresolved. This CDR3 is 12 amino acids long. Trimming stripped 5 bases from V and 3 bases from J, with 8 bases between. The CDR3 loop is CASSQDGYEQYF. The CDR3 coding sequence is TGTGCCAGCAGTCAAGACGGCTACGAGCAGTACTTC.

The CDR3 loop reads CASSADSIYYNEQFF. In DNA form, the CDR3 reads TGTGCCAGCAGCGCGGACAGTATATACTACAATGAGCAGTTCTTC. This sequence joins TRBV7-9 and TRBJ2-1, with D perhaps matching TRBD1 (6 bases). Looked up from germline, CDR1 is SEHNR and CDR2 is FQNEAQ (reference sequence). V was trimmed by 5 bases and J by 3 bases, leaving 14 bases between them. CDR3 size: 15 residues.

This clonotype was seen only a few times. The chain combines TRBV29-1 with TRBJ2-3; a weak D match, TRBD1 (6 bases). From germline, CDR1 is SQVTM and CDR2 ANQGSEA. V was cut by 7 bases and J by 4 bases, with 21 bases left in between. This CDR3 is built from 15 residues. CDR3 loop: CSGNQGRKGADTQYF. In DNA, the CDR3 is TGCAGCGGCAATCAGGGGAGAAAGGGGGCAGATACGCAGTATTTT.